These T cell receptor beta chains were read from a single sample in a study of human T cells and chemical hapten exposure. TCRdb redid the calling of the RACE reads with MiXCR, one entry per CDR3 protein. The sample yields a few hundred thousand distinct CDR3 sequences, about 6.3% seen once. Here the sequenced sample was whole blood, taken in connection with sensitization to the hapten diphenylcyclopropenone (DPC). Receptor source: a young woman with alopecia areata. Some clones in this sample may be carry-over from other donors' samples. CDR3s include the opening cysteine and the closing phenylalanine or tryptophan. The order of the fields is J gene, D gene, clone size, V gene, CDR3 DNA, CDR3 protein. The D gene is left open where the match is weak. The size entry is marked missing in some rows and otherwise reads once, few, many or a size class.

J gene: TRBJ1-2
D gene: .
clone size: .
V gene: TRBV6-1
CDR3 DNA: TGTGCCAGCACCATGACAGTTAACTATGGCTACACCTTC
CDR3 protein: CASTMTVNYGYTF

J gene: TRBJ2-5
D gene: .
clone size: few
V gene: TRBV5-1
CDR3 DNA: TGCGCCAGCAGCTTTAGACAGGCACAAGAGACCCAGTACTTC
CDR3 protein: CASSFRQAQETQYF

J gene: TRBJ1-6
D gene: .
clone size: few
V gene: TRBV18
CDR3 DNA: TGTGCCAGCTCCGGACCGCCCTCTAATTCACCCCTCCACTTT
CDR3 protein: CASSGPPSNSPLHF

J gene: TRBJ2-1
D gene: TRBD1
clone size: .
V gene: TRBV20-1
CDR3 DNA: TGCAGTGCTAGACCGGGACAGGAGGTTAGTGAGCAGTTCTTC
CDR3 protein: CSARPGQEVSEQFF

J gene: TRBJ2-3
D gene: .
clone size: few
V gene: TRBV7-9
CDR3 DNA: TGTGCCAGCAGCCGAAATACAGATACGCAGTATTTT
CDR3 protein: CASSRNTDTQYF

J gene: TRBJ2-6
D gene: .
clone size: .
V gene: TRBV18
CDR3 DNA: TGTGCCAGCTCTCTCCTCGGGGCAGGGCCTGGGGCCAACGTCCTGACTTTC
CDR3 protein: CASSLLGAGPGANVLTF

J gene: TRBJ1-1
D gene: .
clone size: many
V gene: TRBV18
CDR3 DNA: TGTGCCAGCTCACCAGACTTTAACACTGAAGCTTTCTTT
CDR3 protein: CASSPDFNTEAFF

J gene: TRBJ2-7
D gene: .
clone size: many
V gene: TRBV27
CDR3 DNA: TGTGCCAGCAGTTTATCGTCGACCGCAGGAGTCGAGCAGTACTTC
CDR3 protein: CASSLSSTAGVEQYF

J gene: TRBJ2-7
D gene: .
clone size: few
V gene: TRBV7-2
CDR3 DNA: TGTGCCAGCAGCCCCCCCAGTAGGCCCTACGAGCAGTACTTC
CDR3 protein: CASSPPSRPYEQYF

J gene: TRBJ1-5
D gene: TRBD1
clone size: few
V gene: TRBV3-1
CDR3 DNA: TGTGCCAGCAGCCAAGACGACAGGGATCAGCCCCAGCATTTT
CDR3 protein: CASSQDDRDQPQHF

J gene: TRBJ2-3
D gene: .
clone size: .
V gene: TRBV7-2
CDR3 DNA: TGTGCCAGCAGCTTAGCGGGGGGGCCGCAAGATACGCAGTATTTT
CDR3 protein: CASSLAGGPQDTQYF

J gene: TRBJ1-1
D gene: .
clone size: many
V gene: TRBV9
CDR3 DNA: TGTGCCAGCAGCGCCCCGAATAATCAGGGGAGTTCTGAAGCTTTCTTT
CDR3 protein: CASSAPNNQGSSEAFF

J gene: TRBJ2-3
D gene: TRBD2
clone size: few
V gene: TRBV11-2
CDR3 DNA: TGTGCCAGCAGCTTGTCGGCGGGGGTAGTCGGTACGCAGTATTTT
CDR3 protein: CASSLSAGVVGTQYF

J gene: TRBJ1-1
D gene: TRBD1
clone size: .
V gene: TRBV2
CDR3 DNA: TGTGCCAGCCCTGGGGGACAGGGGGACACTGAAGCTTTCTTT
CDR3 protein: CASPGGQGDTEAFF

J gene: TRBJ2-5
D gene: TRBD1
clone size: .
V gene: TRBV2
CDR3 DNA: TGTGCCAGCCTCTGGCGGGACAGGGGGCGAGAGACCCAGTACTTC
CDR3 protein: CASLWRDRGRETQYF

J gene: TRBJ2-3
D gene: .
clone size: few
V gene: TRBV2
CDR3 DNA: TGTGCCAGCGTAAGCACAGATACGCAGTATTTT
CDR3 protein: CASVSTDTQYF

J gene: TRBJ1-5
D gene: .
clone size: many
V gene: TRBV4-1
CDR3 DNA: TGCGCCAGCAGCCAAGCGTGGCAGGTTAGCAATCAGCCCCAGCATTTT
CDR3 protein: CASSQAWQVSNQPQHF

J gene: TRBJ1-1
D gene: .
clone size: many
V gene: TRBV15
CDR3 DNA: TGTGCCACCAGCAGAGATTCCCCCGGGAACACTGAAGCTTTCTTT
CDR3 protein: CATSRDSPGNTEAFF

J gene: TRBJ1-6
D gene: .
clone size: many
V gene: TRBV27
CDR3 DNA: TGTGCCAGCAGTTTATCATGGGGGTCGCAATCACCCCTCCACTTT
CDR3 protein: CASSLSWGSQSPLHF

J gene: TRBJ2-1
D gene: .
clone size: few
V gene: TRBV11-2
CDR3 DNA: TGTGCCAGCAGAATGACTAGTAACAATGAGCAGTTCTTC
CDR3 protein: CASRMTSNNEQFF

J gene: TRBJ1-1
D gene: TRBD1
clone size: many
V gene: TRBV13
CDR3 DNA: TGTGCCAGCAGCTTAGGCATCGGACAGGTAATGAACACTGAAGCTTTCTTT
CDR3 protein: CASSLGIGQVMNTEAFF

J gene: TRBJ1-6
D gene: .
clone size: few
V gene: TRBV10-3
CDR3 DNA: TGTGCCATCAGTGAGTCCGGTCCACCCCAATTCGGGGCCCTCCACTTT
CDR3 protein: CAISESGPPQFGALHF

J gene: TRBJ2-3
D gene: .
clone size: few
V gene: TRBV7-2
CDR3 DNA: TGTGCCAGCAGCTTAGAGGGGATCACAGATACGCAGTATTTT
CDR3 protein: CASSLEGITDTQYF

J gene: TRBJ1-1
D gene: .
clone size: few
V gene: TRBV2
CDR3 DNA: TGTGCCAGCATCCAAGCTGGCACTGAAGCTTTCTTT
CDR3 protein: CASIQAGTEAFF

J gene: TRBJ2-1
D gene: .
clone size: few
V gene: TRBV7-6
CDR3 DNA: TGTGCCAGCAGCCCAGGGGTGGGGAGCGGAGAGAACAATGAGCAGTTCTTC
CDR3 protein: CASSPGVGSGENNEQFF

J gene: TRBJ2-3
D gene: .
clone size: few
V gene: TRBV4-3
CDR3 DNA: TGCGCCAGCAGCCAAGATAATCCAGATACGCAGTATTTT
CDR3 protein: CASSQDNPDTQYF

J gene: TRBJ1-5
D gene: .
clone size: many
V gene: TRBV2
CDR3 DNA: TGTGCCAGCAGTGTCGAGAGTAATCAGCCCCAGCATTTT
CDR3 protein: CASSVESNQPQHF

J gene: TRBJ2-1
D gene: .
clone size: few
V gene: TRBV7-3
CDR3 DNA: TGTGCCAGCAGCTTTGGCTTGGGTGAGCAGTTCTTC
CDR3 protein: CASSFGLGEQFF

J gene: TRBJ2-3
D gene: .
clone size: many
V gene: TRBV10-3
CDR3 DNA: TGTGCCATCAAGGCAGAAGATACGCAGTATTTT
CDR3 protein: CAIKAEDTQYF

J gene: TRBJ1-5
D gene: .
clone size: many
V gene: TRBV2
CDR3 DNA: TGTGCCAGCAGTGAAGTCGGGTCGAATCAGCCCCAGCATTTT
CDR3 protein: CASSEVGSNQPQHF

J gene: TRBJ1-1
D gene: TRBD1
clone size: many
V gene: TRBV11-2
CDR3 DNA: TGTGCCAGCAGCCTGTGGACAGGACAGGACACTGAAGCTTTCTTT
CDR3 protein: CASSLWTGQDTEAFF

J gene: TRBJ1-6
D gene: .
clone size: many
V gene: TRBV20-1
CDR3 DNA: TGCAGTGCTAGAAAACCTGCCGGGCAGGATTATAATTCACCCCTCCACTTT
CDR3 protein: CSARKPAGQDYNSPLHF

J gene: TRBJ2-3
D gene: .
clone size: .
V gene: TRBV3-1
CDR3 DNA: TGTGCCAGCAGCCAAGAGGGCAGGGGTGGAGATACGCAGTATTTT
CDR3 protein: CASSQEGRGGDTQYF

J gene: TRBJ1-2
D gene: .
clone size: many
V gene: TRBV5-1
CDR3 DNA: TGCGCCAGCAGCTTTCGGCAGGGTGACTATGGCTACACCTTC
CDR3 protein: CASSFRQGDYGYTF

J gene: TRBJ2-4
D gene: TRBD1
clone size: few
V gene: TRBV27
CDR3 DNA: TGTGCCAGCAGTACCGGGCAGGGGGCCCTTCAGAACATTCAGTACTTC
CDR3 protein: CASSTGQGALQNIQYF

J gene: TRBJ2-3
D gene: .
clone size: .
V gene: TRBV24-1
CDR3 DNA: TGTGCCACCAGTGATTTCAGGGGTGGTACAGATACGCAGTATTTT
CDR3 protein: CATSDFRGGTDTQYF

J gene: TRBJ1-2
D gene: TRBD1
clone size: .
V gene: TRBV7-3
CDR3 DNA: TGTGCCAGCAGCTTAGGACGGGACAGGGGGCGCCAGGATGGCTACACCTTC
CDR3 protein: CASSLGRDRGRQDGYTF

J gene: TRBJ2-3
D gene: .
clone size: few
V gene: TRBV4-3
CDR3 DNA: TGCGCCAGCAGCCCCCAACCGGGTCAGGACACAGATACGCAGTATTTT
CDR3 protein: CASSPQPGQDTDTQYF

J gene: TRBJ1-6
D gene: .
clone size: many
V gene: TRBV20-1
CDR3 DNA: TGCAGTGCTCAACTGACGCGGGTCTCCCACTTT
CDR3 protein: CSAQLTRVSHF

J gene: TRBJ1-1
D gene: .
clone size: many
V gene: TRBV7-2
CDR3 DNA: TGTGCCAGCAGCTTAGCAGGTTTAGGCAGAAGGACAGACACTGAAGCTTTCTTT
CDR3 protein: CASSLAGLGRRTDTEAFF

J gene: TRBJ2-3
D gene: TRBD2
clone size: .
V gene: TRBV7-2
CDR3 DNA: TGTGCCAGCAGCTTCGGACTAGCTGGGGATACGCAGTATTTT
CDR3 protein: CASSFGLAGDTQYF

J gene: TRBJ1-2
D gene: TRBD1
clone size: .
V gene: TRBV4-3
CDR3 DNA: TGCGCCAGCAGCCAAGCTGGGACAGGGCAGATGGGTGGCTACACCTTC
CDR3 protein: CASSQAGTGQMGGYTF

J gene: TRBJ2-5
D gene: TRBD1
clone size: many
V gene: TRBV20-1
CDR3 DNA: TGCAGTGCCCTACAGGGGGGACAAGAGACCCAGTACTTC
CDR3 protein: CSALQGGQETQYF